Presented here are 28 T cell receptor beta chains from one specimen sequenced in a study of beta chain features in type 1 diabetes (dated by TCRdb to 2017 to 2018). The library was built by means of the immunoSEQ multiplex PCR assay. The entire amount of isolated RNA was reverse transcribed using the High Capacity cDNA Reverse Transcription Kit, so the sequenced TCRB transcripts were expressed ones. What TCRdb holds here is the immuneACCESS table cut down to in-frame rearrangements. Part of the clones is not present; checked against another copy, under half of the missing clones reflect an unresolved V gene, and the others are unexplained. This sample has 300,000 to 350,000 clones in its table, and 8% of those were observed once. Together, the top ten hold 0.44% of the sample. The sequencing sample was made of central memory CD4+ T cells from blood. These receptors all stem from a woman aged 18 to 35 in good health.

This chain connects TRBV9 to TRBJ2-3; no definite D call. The V gene lost 3 bases and the J gene lost 0 bases, with 14 bases spanning the gap. The CDR3 extends over 16 amino acids. Germline V gene data show CDR1 as SGDLS and CDR2 as YYNGEE. CDR3 region: CASSAGPRASTDTQYF. The CDR3 DNA reads as TGTGCCAGCAGCGCCGGGCCCCGTGCTAGCACAGATACGCAGTATTTT.

This clone was detected ten times or more. The chain combines TRBV19 with TRBJ2-4; D is uncertain. This CDR3 spans 11 amino acids. Per germline, CDR1 LNHDA and CDR2 SQIVND (reference sequence). The V and J ends lost 3 bases and 8 bases respectively, with 5 bases between them. For the CDR3, the DNA is TGTGCCAGTAGTATTGGGGACATTCAGTACTTC. It codes for CASSIGDIQYF.

Only a few counts were recorded for this clone. The V and J genes are TRBV29-1 and TRBJ1-1; D is uncertain. The CDR3 is 12 amino acids. Germline lookup yields CDR1 SQVTM and CDR2 ANQGSEA. V lost 4 bases and J lost 2, with 8 bases in between. The CDR3 sequence: CSVGRQNTEAFF. The CDR3 region has the DNA TGCAGCGTTGGTAGACAAAACACTGAAGCTTTCTTT.

The CDR3 DNA sequence: TGTGCCAGCACCAGGGGGTACACCGGGGAGCTGTTTTTT. This encodes CASTRGYTGELFF. The rearrangement links TRBV5-6 to TRBJ2-2; 7 positions match TRBD1. Losses at the gene ends were 6 bases for V and 3 bases for J; bases not matched to a gene: 2. The CDR3 consists of 13 residues. Germline V lookup: CDR1 SGHDT, CDR2 YYEEEE.

V and J are TRBV7-2 and TRBJ2-7, with 8 bases identical to TRBD1. Germline V CDR1 and CDR2: SGHTA, FQGNSA. The CDR3 has 15 residues. V shed 1 base and J 2 bases; nucleotides not matched to a gene: 4. This chain's CDR3 is CASSLGTGQAYEQYF. CDR3 DNA sequence: TGTGCCAGCAGCTTAGGGACAGGGCAGGCCTACGAGCAGTACTTC.

The chain recombines TRBV7-2 with TRBJ1-3; TRBD1 aligns across 7 bases. The CDR3 sequence is 16 residues long. Losses at the gene ends were 6 bases for V and 5 bases for J; bases not matched to a gene: 13. Germline V gene data show CDR1 as SGHTA and CDR2 as FQGNSA. CDR3 DNA: TGTGCCAGCAGTCGCGGGACGACAGGGACTAGAAACACCATATATTTT. It codes for CASSRGTTGTRNTIYF. The full variable domain, completed using reference TRBV7-2 and TRBJ1-3, is GAGVSQSPSNKVTEKGKDVELRCDPISGHTALYWYRQSLGQGLEFLIYFQGNSAPDKSGLPSDRFSAERTGGSVSTLTIQRTQQEDSAVYLCASSRGTTGTRNTIYFGEGSWLTVV.

This clone was seen ten or more times. The chain employs TRBV10-3 and TRBJ1-3, with D unclear. Germline lookup yields CDR1 ENHRY and CDR2 SYGVKD. Deletions cut 3 bases from V and 7 bases from J, with 7 bases between. The length of the CDR3 is 12 residues. CDR3 nucleotides: TGTGCCATCAGTGAAGTTGGTAACACCATATATTTT. As protein: CAISEVGNTIYF.

This chain connects TRBV7-2 to TRBJ2-7; 9 bases align to TRBD2. Trimming removed 5 bases from V and 2 bases from J; junction bases left unmatched: 7. There are 15 residues in the CDR3. In germline, CDR1 is SGHTA, CDR2 FQGNSA. CDR3 residues: CASSPGLARAYEQYF. CDR3 coding DNA: TGTGCCAGCAGCCCAGGACTAGCGAGGGCCTACGAGCAGTACTTC.

Only a few counts were recorded for this clone. J is TRBJ1-1 and V is TRBV28; D is undetermined. The CDR3 sequence is 15 residues long. Germline V gene data show CDR1 as MDHEN and CDR2 as SYDVKM. V was clipped by 1 base and J by 0 bases, with 9 bases between them. The CDR3 bases are TGTGCCAGCAGTTTATATGGGGTCATGAACACTGAAGCTTTCTTT. Its translation is CASSLYGVMNTEAFF. The variable domain in full, with the rest retrieved from reference TRBV28 and TRBJ1-1, is DVKVTQSSRYLVKRTGEKVFLECVQDMDHENMFWYRQDPGLGLRLIYFSYDVKMKEKGDIPEGYSVSREKKERFSLILESASTNQTSMYLCASSLYGVMNTEAFFGQGTRLTVV.

This chain connects TRBV11-1 to TRBJ1-3; D might be TRBD1 (5 bases). Germline V lookup: CDR1 SGHAT, CDR2 FQDESV (reference sequence). With 0 bases removed from V and 4 bases from J, the gap between germline ends came to 10 bases. The CDR3 is made up of 15 amino acids. CDR3 protein: CASSLARGSGNTIYF. CDR3 DNA: TGTGCCAGCAGCTTAGCGCGGGGCTCCGGAAACACCATATATTTT. The whole variable domain, remainder taken from reference TRBV11-1 and TRBJ1-3, is EAEVAQSPRYKITEKSQAVAFWCDPISGHATLYWYRQILGQGPELLVQFQDESVVDDSQLPKDRFSAERLKGVDSTLKIQPAELGDSAMYLCASSLARGSGNTIYFGEGSWLTVV.

This clone has only a few counts. The chain couples TRBV7-2 to TRBJ2-7; 10 bases align to TRBD1. Germline CDR1 reads SGHTA; CDR2 reads FQGNSA. CDR3 length: 15 amino acids. Trimming took 6 bases from V and 8 from J; bases not matched to a gene: 13. The DNA for the CDR3 is TGTGCCAGCAGAATCCCGGGACAGGGGCCAGACAAGCAGTACTTC. Translating gives CASRIPGQGPDKQYF.

This chain connects TRBV28 to TRBJ2-7, with D perhaps TRBD2 (6 bases). V lost 8 bases, J lost 6 bases, and 23 bases lay in between. This CDR3 has 15 residues. Germline V CDR1 and CDR2: MDHEN, SYDVKM. The chain's CDR3 is CASHVGGTGPSEQYF. CDR3 sequence (DNA): TGTGCCAGCCACGTCGGGGGAACGGGACCCTCCGAGCAGTACTTC.

The rearrangement links TRBV11-2 to TRBJ1-1, with D possibly TRBD1 on 6 matching bases. V lost 4 bases and J lost 8, with 8 bases in between. Per germline, CDR1 SGHAT and CDR2 FQNNGV. This CDR3 is 11 amino acids long. The CDR3 DNA is TGTGCCAGCAGCTCCCAGGGGGAAGCTTTCTTT. Protein sequence: CASSSQGEAFF.

The chain has TRBV19 and TRBJ2-1; TRBD2 aligns across 7 bases. The germline CDR1 and CDR2 sequences are LNHDA and SQIVND (reference sequence). Trimming at V came to 7 bases and at J to 10 bases, leaving 13 bases not matched to a gene. This CDR3 region has 14 residues. For the CDR3, the DNA is TGTGCCAGTACCCACCGACTAGCAATAGGGGAGCAGTTCTTC. It translates to CASTHRLAIGEQFF.

The table lists this clone with many counts. The V call is TRBV6-5, the J call TRBJ2-1; D is uncertain. In germline, CDR1 is MNHEY, CDR2 SVGAGI. This CDR3 is built from 14 residues. The V end was cut by 0 bases, the J end by 12 bases, with 15 bases between. The CDR3 is CASSYSSFDLTQFF. CDR3 DNA: TGTGCCAGCAGTTACTCGAGTTTCGACCTCACGCAGTTCTTC.

The V and J genes are TRBV21-1 and TRBJ2-1; TRBD2, as called in the table, went unchecked against the DNA. TRBV21-1 is annotated as a pseudogene. This CDR3 spans 16 amino acids. The CDR3 loop reads CASSKVTSGRNHEQFF. The CDR3 DNA sequence: TGTGCCAGCAGCAAAGTGACCAGCGGGAGGAATCATGAGCAGTTCTTC.

This chain connects TRBV6-6 to TRBJ2-3; no clear D gene. CDR3 length: 14 amino acids. The V and J ends lost 0 bases and 0 bases respectively, with 4 bases between them. Germline CDR1 MNHNY, CDR2 SVGAGI (reference sequence). This CDR3 reads CASSYSGSTDTQYF. The CDR3 coding sequence is TGTGCCAGCAGTTACTCGGGCAGCACAGATACGCAGTATTTT.

V is TRBV7-6 and J is TRBJ2-1, with D possibly being TRBD1 (6 bases). Germline CDR1 and CDR2: SGHVS and FNYEAQ. V lost 0 bases, J lost 12 bases, and 12 bases lay in between. The CDR3 has 13 residues. CDR3 coding DNA: TGTGCCAGCAGCTTAGCCGGTCTAGGGGGGCAGTTCTTC. Its protein is CASSLAGLGGQFF.

The genes are TRBV2 and TRBJ2-1; TRBD1 might be the D (5 bases). The CDR3 covers 11 residues. V was shortened by 4 bases and J by 9 bases, with 7 bases between the two germline ends. CDR1 is SNHLY and CDR2 is FYNNEI in the germline V gene. In nucleotides, the CDR3 is TGTGCCAGCAGTGCTCAGGGTGAGCAGTTCTTC. Protein product: CASSAQGEQFF.

The chain is built from TRBV18 and TRBJ2-1, with 9 bases identical to TRBD1. Looked up from germline, CDR1 is KGHSH and CDR2 is LQKENI. The CDR3 runs to 14 residues. The ends lost 6 bases at V and 9 bases at J; junction bases unmatched: 9. DNA of the CDR3: TGTGCCAGCTCTCCCGGGACAGGGATTGGTGAGCAGTTCTTC. This encodes CASSPGTGIGEQFF.

The V gene is TRBV9, the J gene TRBJ2-1, with a weak D call TRBD2 (5 bases). The CDR3 covers 17 residues. Germline values: CDR1 SGDLS, CDR2 YYNGEE. V gave up 4 bases and J gave up 6 bases, with 23 bases separating them. The CDR3 reads CASSPRLPSSPANEQFF. DNA for the CDR3: TGTGCCAGCAGCCCCCGACTCCCTAGCAGCCCAGCCAATGAGCAGTTCTTC.

The chain employs TRBV29-1 and TRBJ1-4; D unclear. Looked up from germline, CDR1 is SQVTM and CDR2 is ANQGSEA. V lost 4 bases and J 6 bases, leaving 12 bases between the germline ends. The CDR3 extends over 13 amino acids. CDR3 in DNA: TGCAGCGTTGTTCTGCCAGGATATGAAAAACTGTTTTTT. Translation: CSVVLPGYEKLFF.

V and J are TRBV19 and TRBJ1-5; 9 nucleotides agree with TRBD1. The CDR3 runs 17 residues. J lost 3 bases, V lost 2 bases, and 8 bases had no gene match. Per germline, CDR1 LNHDA and CDR2 SQIVND (reference sequence). The CDR3 DNA sequence: TGTGCCAGTAGTATACGAGGACAGGGGCCTTACAATCAGCCCCAGCATTTT. It is translated as CASSIRGQGPYNQPQHF.

At least ten counts were recorded for this clone. V and J are TRBV7-9 and TRBJ1-2, with D perhaps TRBD1 (5 bases). Trimming pared 5 bases from V and 0 bases from J, leaving 10 bases between. The CDR3 contains 14 residues. Germline V gene sequence: CDR1 SEHNR, CDR2 FQNEAQ (reference sequence). The CDR3 nucleotides read TGTGCCAGCAGCCTAGGGACGGCTAACTATGGCTACACCTTC. Protein product: CASSLGTANYGYTF.

The J gene is TRBJ1-1, the V gene TRBV2; 9 positions agree with TRBD1. This CDR3 is built from 13 residues. Looked up from germline, CDR1 is SNHLY and CDR2 is FYNNEI. V lost 6 bases to trimming and J lost 4 bases; unmatched junction nucleotides: 3. The CDR3 DNA reads TGTGCCAGCAGAAACAGGGGGCCCACTGAAGCTTTCTTT. As protein: CASRNRGPTEAFF.

A note on this clone: This CDR3 is also generated by other DNA sequences in the sample. The chain links TRBV9 to TRBJ1-3; D not certain. Trimming took off 2 bases at V and 0 bases at J, with 9 bases between the two ends. The CDR3 is made up of 15 amino acids. From germline, CDR1 is SGDLS and CDR2 YYNGEE. The CDR3 DNA sequence: TGTGCCAGCAGCGTCGCACAGAGCTCTGGAAACACCATATATTTT. This sequence encodes CASSVAQSSGNTIYF.

Only a few counts were recorded for this clone. For the CDR3, the DNA is TGTGCCAGCAGGTCCAGGGGCGAGACCCAGTACTTC. Amino acids: CASRSRGETQYF. The genes are TRBV6-5 and TRBJ2-5, with D possibly matching TRBD1 (6 bases). Trimming stripped 6 bases from V and 5 bases from J, with 10 bases between. Germline assignment: CDR1 MNHEY and CDR2 SVGAGI. The CDR3 contains 12 residues.

The chain combines TRBV7-2 with TRBJ2-2; no clear D gene. V was trimmed by 5 bases and J by 2 bases, leaving 12 bases between them. The CDR3 is 15 residues long. CDR1 is SGHTA and CDR2 is FQGNSA in the germline V gene. Written as DNA, the CDR3 is TGTGCCAGCAGCCAAGGGCACTCAAACACCGGGGAGCTGTTTTTT. Translated, it gives CASSQGHSNTGELFF.